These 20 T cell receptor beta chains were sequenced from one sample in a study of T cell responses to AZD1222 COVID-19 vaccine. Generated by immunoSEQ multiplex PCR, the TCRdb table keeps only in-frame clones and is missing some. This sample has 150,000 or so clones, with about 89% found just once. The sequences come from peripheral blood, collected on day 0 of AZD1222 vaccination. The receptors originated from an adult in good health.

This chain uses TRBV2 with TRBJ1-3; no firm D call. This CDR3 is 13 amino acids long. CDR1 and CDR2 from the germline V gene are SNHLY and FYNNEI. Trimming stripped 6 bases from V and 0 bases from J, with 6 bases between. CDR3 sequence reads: CASRGSSGNTIYF. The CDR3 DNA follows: TGTGCCAGCAGGGGCAGCTCTGGAAACACCATATATTTT.

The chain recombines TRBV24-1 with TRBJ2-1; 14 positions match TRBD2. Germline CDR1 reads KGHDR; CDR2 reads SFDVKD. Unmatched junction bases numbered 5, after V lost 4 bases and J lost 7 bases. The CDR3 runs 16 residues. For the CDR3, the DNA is TGTGCCACCAGTGAAGCGGGACTAGCGGGGGCAAATGAGCAGTTCTTC. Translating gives CATSEAGLAGANEQFF.

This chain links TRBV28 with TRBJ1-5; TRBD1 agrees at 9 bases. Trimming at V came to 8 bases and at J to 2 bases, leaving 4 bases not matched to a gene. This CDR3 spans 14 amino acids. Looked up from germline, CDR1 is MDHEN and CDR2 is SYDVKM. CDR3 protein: CASCRDRGNQPQHF. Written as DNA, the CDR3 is TGTGCCAGCTGCCGGGACAGGGGCAATCAGCCCCAGCATTTT.

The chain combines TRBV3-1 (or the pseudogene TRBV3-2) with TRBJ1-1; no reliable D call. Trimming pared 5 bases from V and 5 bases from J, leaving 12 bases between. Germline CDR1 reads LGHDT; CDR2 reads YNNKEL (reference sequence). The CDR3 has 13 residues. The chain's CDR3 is CASSSEHRTEAFF. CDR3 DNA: TGTGCCAGCAGCTCAGAACATCGGACTGAAGCTTTCTTT.

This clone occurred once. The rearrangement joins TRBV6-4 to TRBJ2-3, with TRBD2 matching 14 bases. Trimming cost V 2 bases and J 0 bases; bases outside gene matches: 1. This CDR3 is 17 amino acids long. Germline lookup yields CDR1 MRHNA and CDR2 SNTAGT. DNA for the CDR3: TGTGCCAGCAGTGACGGGACTAGCGGGGGAAGCACAGATACGCAGTATTTT. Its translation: CASSDGTSGGSTDTQYF.

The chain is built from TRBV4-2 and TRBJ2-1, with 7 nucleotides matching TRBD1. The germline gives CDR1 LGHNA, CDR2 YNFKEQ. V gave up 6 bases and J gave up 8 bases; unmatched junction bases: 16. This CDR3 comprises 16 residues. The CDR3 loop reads CASSLQRGTGAHEQFF. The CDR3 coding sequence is TGTGCCAGCAGTCTACAGCGAGGAACAGGGGCCCATGAGCAGTTCTTC.

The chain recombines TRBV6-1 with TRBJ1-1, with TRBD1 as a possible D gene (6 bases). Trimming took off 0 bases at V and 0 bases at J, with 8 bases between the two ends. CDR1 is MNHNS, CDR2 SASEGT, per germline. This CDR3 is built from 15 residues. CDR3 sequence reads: CASSEAGGMNTEAFF. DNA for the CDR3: TGTGCCAGCAGTGAAGCAGGGGGGATGAACACTGAAGCTTTCTTT.

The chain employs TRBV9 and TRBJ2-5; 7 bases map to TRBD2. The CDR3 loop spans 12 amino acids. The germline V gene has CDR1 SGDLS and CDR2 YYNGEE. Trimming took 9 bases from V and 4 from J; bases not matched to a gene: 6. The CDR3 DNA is TGTGCCATAAAGACTAGCTTAGAGACCCAGTACTTC. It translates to CAIKTSLETQYF.

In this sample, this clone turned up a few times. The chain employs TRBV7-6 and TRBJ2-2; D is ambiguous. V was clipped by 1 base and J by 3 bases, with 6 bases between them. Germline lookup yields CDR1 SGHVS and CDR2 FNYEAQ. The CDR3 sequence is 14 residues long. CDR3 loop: CASSLGSYTGELFF. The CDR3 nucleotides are TGTGCCAGCAGCTTAGGAAGCTACACCGGGGAGCTGTTTTTT. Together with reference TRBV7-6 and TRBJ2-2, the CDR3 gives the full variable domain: GAGVSQSPRYKVTKRGQDVALRCDPISGHVSLYWYRQALGQGPEFLTYFNYEAQQDKSGLPNDRFSAERPEGSISTLTIQRTEQRDSAMYRCASSLGSYTGELFFGEGSRLTVL.

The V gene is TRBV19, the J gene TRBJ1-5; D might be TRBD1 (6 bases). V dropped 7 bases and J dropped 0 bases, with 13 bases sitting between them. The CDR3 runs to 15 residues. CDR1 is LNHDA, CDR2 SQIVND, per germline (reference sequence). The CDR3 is CASTRDTSSNQPQHF. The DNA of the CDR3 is TGTGCCAGTACCCGGGACACCAGTAGCAATCAGCCCCAGCATTTT.

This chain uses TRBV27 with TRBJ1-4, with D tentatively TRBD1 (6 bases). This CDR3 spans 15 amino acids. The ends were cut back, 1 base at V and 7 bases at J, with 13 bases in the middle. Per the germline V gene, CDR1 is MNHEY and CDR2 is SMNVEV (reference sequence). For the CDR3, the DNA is TGTGCCAGCAGTTTATGGGGGGCAGGGACTGAAAAACTGTTTTTT. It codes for CASSLWGAGTEKLFF.

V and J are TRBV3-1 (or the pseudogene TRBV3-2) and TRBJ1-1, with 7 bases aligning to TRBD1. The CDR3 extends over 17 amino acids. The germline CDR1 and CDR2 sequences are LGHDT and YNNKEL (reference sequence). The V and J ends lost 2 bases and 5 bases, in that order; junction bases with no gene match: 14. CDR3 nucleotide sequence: TGTGCCAGCAGCCAATTGGGAAAGACAGGGACCGGTACTGAAGCTTTCTTT. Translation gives CASSQLGKTGTGTEAFF.

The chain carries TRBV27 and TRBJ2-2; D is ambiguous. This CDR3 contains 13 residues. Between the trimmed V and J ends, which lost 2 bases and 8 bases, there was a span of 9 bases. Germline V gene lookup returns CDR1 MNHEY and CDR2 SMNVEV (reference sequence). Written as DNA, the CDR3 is TGTGCCAGCAGTTTAAGTGCTCAGGGGGAGCTGTTTTTT. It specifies CASSLSAQGELFF.

The chain's CDR3 is CATSREGARGTEAFF. The DNA of the CDR3 is TGTGCCACCAGCAGAGAGGGTGCGCGGGGTACTGAAGCTTTCTTT. The chain has TRBV15 and TRBJ1-1; D is unclear. The V gene's germline CDR1 is LNHNV and CDR2 YYDKDF (reference sequence). There are 15 residues in the CDR3. V was pared by 0 bases and J by 5 bases, with 13 bases between. The whole variable domain, filled in from reference TRBV15 and TRBJ1-1, reads DAMVIQNPRYQVTQFGKPVTLSCSQTLNHNVMYWYQQKSSQAPKLLFHYYDKDFNNEADTPDNFQSRRPNTSFCFLDIRSPGLGDTAMYLCATSREGARGTEAFFGQGTRLTVV.

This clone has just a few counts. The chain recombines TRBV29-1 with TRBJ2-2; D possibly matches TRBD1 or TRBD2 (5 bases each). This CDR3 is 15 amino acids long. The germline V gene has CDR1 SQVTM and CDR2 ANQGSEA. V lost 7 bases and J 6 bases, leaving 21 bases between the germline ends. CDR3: CSAFRPGRGSGELFF. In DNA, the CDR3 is TGCAGCGCTTTTAGACCGGGGCGTGGGTCCGGGGAGCTGTTTTTT.

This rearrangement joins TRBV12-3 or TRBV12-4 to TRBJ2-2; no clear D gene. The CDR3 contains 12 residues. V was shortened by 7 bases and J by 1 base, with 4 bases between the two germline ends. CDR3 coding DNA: TGTGCCAGCACCAGGAACACCGGGGAGCTGTTTTTT. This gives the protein CASTRNTGELFF.

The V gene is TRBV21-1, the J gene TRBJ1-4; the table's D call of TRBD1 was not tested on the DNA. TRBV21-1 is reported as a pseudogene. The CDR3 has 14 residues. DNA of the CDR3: TGTGCCAGCAGCAAGGGACATTATAATGAAAAACTGTTTTTT. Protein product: CASSKGHYNEKLFF.

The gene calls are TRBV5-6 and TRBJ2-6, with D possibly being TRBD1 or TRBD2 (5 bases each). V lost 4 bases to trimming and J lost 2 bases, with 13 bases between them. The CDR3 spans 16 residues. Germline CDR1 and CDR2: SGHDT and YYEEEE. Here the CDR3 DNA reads TGTGCCAGCAGCGAGGGGCCGAAGGCTGGGGCCAACGTCCTGACTTTC. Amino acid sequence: CASSEGPKAGANVLTF. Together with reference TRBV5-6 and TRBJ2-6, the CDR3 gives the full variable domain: DAGVTQSPTHLIKTRGQQVTLRCSPKSGHDTVSWYQQALGQGPQFIFQYYEEEERQRGNFPDRFSGHQFPNYSSELNVNALLLGDSALYLCASSEGPKAGANVLTFGAGSRLTVL.

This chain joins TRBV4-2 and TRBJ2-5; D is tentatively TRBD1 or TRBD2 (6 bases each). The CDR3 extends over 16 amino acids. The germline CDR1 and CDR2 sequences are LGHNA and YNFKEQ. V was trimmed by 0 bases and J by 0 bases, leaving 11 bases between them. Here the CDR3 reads CASSQDSGANQETQYF. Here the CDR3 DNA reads TGTGCCAGCAGCCAAGATTCGGGGGCCAACCAAGAGACCCAGTACTTC.

In DNA, the CDR3 is TGTGCCAGCAGTACGAGACTAGCGGGAGCCCCGGGCGGGGAGCTGTTTTTT. Protein product: CASSTRLAGAPGGELFF. The rearrangement uses TRBV27 and TRBJ2-2; 12 bases match TRBD2. The germline CDR1 and CDR2 sequences are MNHEY and SMNVEV (reference sequence). The CDR3 totals 17 residues. J was trimmed by 7 bases and V by 5 bases; bases with no gene match: 11.